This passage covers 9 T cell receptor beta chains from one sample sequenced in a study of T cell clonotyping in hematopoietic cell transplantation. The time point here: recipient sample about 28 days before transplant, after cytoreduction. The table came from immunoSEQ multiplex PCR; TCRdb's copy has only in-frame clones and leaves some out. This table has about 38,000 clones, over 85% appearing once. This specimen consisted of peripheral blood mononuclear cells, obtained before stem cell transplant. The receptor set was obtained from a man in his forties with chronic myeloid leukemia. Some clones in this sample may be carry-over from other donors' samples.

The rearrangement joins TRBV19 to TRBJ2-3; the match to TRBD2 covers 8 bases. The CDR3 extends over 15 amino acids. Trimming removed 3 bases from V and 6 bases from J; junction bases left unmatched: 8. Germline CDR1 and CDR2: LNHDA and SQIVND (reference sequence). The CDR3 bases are TGTGCCAGTAGTATCCTCACTAGCGGTGGGGATACGCAGTATTTT. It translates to CASSILTSGGDTQYF.

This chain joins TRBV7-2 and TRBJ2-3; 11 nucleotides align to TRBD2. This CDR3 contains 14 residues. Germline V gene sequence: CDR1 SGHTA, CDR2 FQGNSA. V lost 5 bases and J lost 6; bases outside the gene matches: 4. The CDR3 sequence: CASSEGLAADTQYF. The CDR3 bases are TGTGCCAGCAGCGAGGGACTAGCGGCGGATACGCAGTATTTT.

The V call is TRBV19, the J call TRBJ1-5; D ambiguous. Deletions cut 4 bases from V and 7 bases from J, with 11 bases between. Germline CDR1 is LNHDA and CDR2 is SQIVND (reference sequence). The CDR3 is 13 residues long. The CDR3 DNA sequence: TGTGCCAGTAGTACCTCTTCGGAGCAGCCCCAGCATTTT. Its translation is CASSTSSEQPQHF.

CDR3 loop: CASSIRPGQGNEKLFF. CDR3 nucleotide sequence: TGTGCCAGCAGCATCCGCCCCGGACAGGGGAATGAAAAACTGTTTTTT. This chain links TRBV5-6 with TRBJ1-4, with 9 bases fitting TRBD1. Germline V gene data show CDR1 as SGHDT and CDR2 as YYEEEE. The junction had 9 bases not matched to a gene; V was cut back by 4 bases and J by 5 bases. This CDR3 is 16 amino acids long.

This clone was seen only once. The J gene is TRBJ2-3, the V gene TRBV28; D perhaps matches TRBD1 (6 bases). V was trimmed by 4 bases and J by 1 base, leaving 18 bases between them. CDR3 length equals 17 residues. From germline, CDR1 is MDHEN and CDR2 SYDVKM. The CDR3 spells CASSSPGSGVRTDTQYF. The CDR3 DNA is TGTGCCAGCAGTTCCCCCGGATCAGGGGTACGCACAGATACGCAGTATTTT.

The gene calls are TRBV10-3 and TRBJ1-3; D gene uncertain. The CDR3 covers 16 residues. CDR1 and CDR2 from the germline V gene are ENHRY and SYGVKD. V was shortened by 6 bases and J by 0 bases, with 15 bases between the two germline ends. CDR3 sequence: CAIRDPGRDSGNTIYF. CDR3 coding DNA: TGTGCCATCAGAGACCCCGGACGGGACTCTGGAAACACCATATATTTT.

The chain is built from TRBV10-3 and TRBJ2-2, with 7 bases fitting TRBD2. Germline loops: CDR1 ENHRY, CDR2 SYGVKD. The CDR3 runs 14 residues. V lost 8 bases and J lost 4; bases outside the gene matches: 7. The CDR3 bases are TGTGCCATCGGGGCGGGGGAAGGCACCGGGGAGCTGTTTTTT. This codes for CAIGAGEGTGELFF.

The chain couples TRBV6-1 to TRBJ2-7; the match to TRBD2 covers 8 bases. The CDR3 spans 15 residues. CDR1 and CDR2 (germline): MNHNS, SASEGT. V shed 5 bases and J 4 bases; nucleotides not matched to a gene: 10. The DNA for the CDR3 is TGTGCCAGCAGTATCCCGAGGCGGGGGGCATACGAGCAGTACTTC. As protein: CASSIPRRGAYEQYF.

CDR3 coding DNA: TGTGCCAGCAGTTCGCCGGGCGGTGCAGATACGCAGTATTTT. Encoded protein: CASSSPGGADTQYF. The V call is TRBV5-6, the J call TRBJ2-3, with D hard to call. The CDR3 is 14 amino acids. V shed 5 bases and J shed 4 bases, with 14 bases lying between them. The germline V gene has CDR1 SGHDT and CDR2 YYEEEE. The complete variable domain, with remaining parts taken from reference TRBV5-6 and TRBJ2-3, reads DAGVTQSPTHLIKTRGQQVTLRCSPKSGHDTVSWYQQALGQGPQFIFQYYEEEERQRGNFPDRFSGHQFPNYSSELNVNALLLGDSALYLCASSSPGGADTQYFGPGTRLTVL.